This TCR beta chain was captured by sequencing in a study of early T cells in non-severe SARS-CoV-2 infection. Study-wide context: Sequencing was performed on bulk RNA from unsorted whole blood, leaving chains unpaired. Overall study findings and caveats: VDJdb matching favored anti-spike CD8 responses, missing private and CD4 specificities.

The CDR3 is made up of 13 amino acids. Germline loops: CDR1 SGHTA, CDR2 FQGNSA. The V end lost 6 bases, the J end lost 4 bases, and 12 bases lay between the germline ends. This clonotype has ten or more counts. Its antigen remains unknown. The TCR library protocol was used to attach unique molecular identifiers. These identifiers were attached to individual cDNA molecules. MiXCR was run by TCRdb on the 5' RACE reads, yielding one entry per CDR3 protein. This sample has fewer than 35,000 distinct CDR3 sequences; about 10% occur once, and the top ten carry around 13%. The receptor's source is an adult who was a healthcare worker with PCR-confirmed SARS-CoV-2 infection or an uninfected control (not recorded which). The specimen sequenced was whole blood. The chain joins TRBV7-2 to TRBJ1-1, with D possibly TRBD1 on 5 matching bases. The CDR3 sequence is CASRRIGGTEAFF. Written as DNA, the CDR3 is TGTGCCAGCAGGCGGATCGGGGGCACTGAAGCTTTCTTT.